There are many counts of the clone carrying this T cell receptor beta chain. There are 13 residues in the CDR3. Per germline, CDR1 SEHNR and CDR2 FQNEAQ (reference sequence). Trimming left V 2 bases short and J 6 bases short, with 8 bases between. The source of the sample is a study of T-cell memory formation after mild COVID-19. Study-level information: Largely, TCR clusters stayed within a single donor.

TCRdb reanalysed the 5' RACE reads using MiXCR and keeps one entry per CDR3 protein. The data show nearly 350,000 distinct CDR3 sequences, with 13% seen just once and 20% to 25% held by the top ten. This rearrangement joins TRBV7-9 to TRBJ2-4, with a tentative D call TRBD1 (5 bases). Material: PBMCs or a T cell subset sorted from them (not recorded which). This receptor was identified in a man aged 18 to 30 who had mild COVID-19 (a few samples of this study predate the infection). Cell type and time point are not known. The CDR3 region has the DNA TGTGCCAGCAGCTTACCAGGGATAAACATTCAGTACTTC. Protein: CASSLPGINIQYF.